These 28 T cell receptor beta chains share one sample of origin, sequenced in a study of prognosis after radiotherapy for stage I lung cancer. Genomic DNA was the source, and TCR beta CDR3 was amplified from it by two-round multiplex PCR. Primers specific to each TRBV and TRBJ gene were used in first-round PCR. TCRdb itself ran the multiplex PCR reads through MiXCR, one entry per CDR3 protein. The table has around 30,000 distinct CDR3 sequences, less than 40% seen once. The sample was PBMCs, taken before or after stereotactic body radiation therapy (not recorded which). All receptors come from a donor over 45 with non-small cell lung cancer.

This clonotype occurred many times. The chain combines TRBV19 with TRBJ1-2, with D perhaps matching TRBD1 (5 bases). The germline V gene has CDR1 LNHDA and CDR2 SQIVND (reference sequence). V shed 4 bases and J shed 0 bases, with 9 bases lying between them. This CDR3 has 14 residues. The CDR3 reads CASSTSRANYGYTF. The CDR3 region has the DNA TGTGCCAGTAGTACGTCCAGGGCTAACTATGGCTACACCTTC. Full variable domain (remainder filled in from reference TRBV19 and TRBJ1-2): DGGITQSPKYLFRKEGQNVTLSCEQNLNHDAMYWYRQDPGQGLRLIYYSQIVNDFQKGDIAEGYSVSREKKESFPLTVTSAQKNPTAFYLCASSTSRANYGYTFGSGTRLTVV.

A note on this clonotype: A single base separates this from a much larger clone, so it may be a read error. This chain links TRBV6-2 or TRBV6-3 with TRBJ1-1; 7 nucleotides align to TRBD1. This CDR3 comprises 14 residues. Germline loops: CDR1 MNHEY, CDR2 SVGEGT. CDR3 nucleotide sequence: TGTGCCAGCACCAAGACAGGGACGAACACTGAATCTTTCTTT. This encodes CASTKTGTNTESFF.

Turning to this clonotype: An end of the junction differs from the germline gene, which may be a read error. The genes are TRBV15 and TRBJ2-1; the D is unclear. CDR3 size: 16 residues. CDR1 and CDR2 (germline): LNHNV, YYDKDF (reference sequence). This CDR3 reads CATSRDSDLTYNGQFF. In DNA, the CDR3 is TGTGCCACCAGCAGAGATAGTGACCTAACCTACAATGGGCAGTTCTTC. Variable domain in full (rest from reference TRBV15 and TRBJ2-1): DAMVIQNPRYQVTQFGKPVTLSCSQTLNHNVMYWYQQKSSQAPKLLFHYYDKDFNNEADTPDNFQSRRPNTSFCFLDIRSPGLGDTAMYLCATSRDSDLTYNGQFFGPGTRLTVL.

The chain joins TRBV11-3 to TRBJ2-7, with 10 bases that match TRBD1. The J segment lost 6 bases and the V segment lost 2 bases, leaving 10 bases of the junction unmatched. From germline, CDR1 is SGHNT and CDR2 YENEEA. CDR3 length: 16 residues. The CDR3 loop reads CASSLLRDRGIGEQYF. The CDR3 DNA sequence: TGTGCCAGCAGCTTACTCCGGGACAGGGGAATCGGCGAGCAGTACTTC.

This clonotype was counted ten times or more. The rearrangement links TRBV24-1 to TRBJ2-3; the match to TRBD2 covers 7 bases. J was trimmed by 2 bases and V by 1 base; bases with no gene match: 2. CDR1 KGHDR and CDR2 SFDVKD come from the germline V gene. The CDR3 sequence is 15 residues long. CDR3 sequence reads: CATSDLRGDTDTQYF. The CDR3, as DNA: TGTGCCACCAGTGATTTACGGGGGGACACAGATACGCAGTATTTT.

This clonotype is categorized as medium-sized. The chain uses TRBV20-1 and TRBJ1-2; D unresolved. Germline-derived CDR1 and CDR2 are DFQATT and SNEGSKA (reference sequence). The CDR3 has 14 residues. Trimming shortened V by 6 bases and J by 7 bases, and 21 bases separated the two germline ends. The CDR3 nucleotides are TGCAGTGCCAGACCATCCCACAGTTTGAGTGGCTACACCTTC. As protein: CSARPSHSLSGYTF.

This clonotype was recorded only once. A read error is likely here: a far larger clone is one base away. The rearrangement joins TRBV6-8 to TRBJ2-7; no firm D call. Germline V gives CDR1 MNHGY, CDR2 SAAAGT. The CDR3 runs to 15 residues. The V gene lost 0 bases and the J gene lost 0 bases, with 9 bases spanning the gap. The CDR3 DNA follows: TGTGCCAGCAGTTACTCGAGTCTAGTCTCCTACGAGCAGTACTTC. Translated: CASSYSSLVSYEQYF.

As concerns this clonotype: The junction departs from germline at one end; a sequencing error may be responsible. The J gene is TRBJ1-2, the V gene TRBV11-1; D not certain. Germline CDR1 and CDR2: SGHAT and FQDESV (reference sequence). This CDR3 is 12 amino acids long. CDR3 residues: CASSYDNYGYTF. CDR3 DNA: TGCGCCAGCAGCTATGACAACTATGGCTACACCTTC.

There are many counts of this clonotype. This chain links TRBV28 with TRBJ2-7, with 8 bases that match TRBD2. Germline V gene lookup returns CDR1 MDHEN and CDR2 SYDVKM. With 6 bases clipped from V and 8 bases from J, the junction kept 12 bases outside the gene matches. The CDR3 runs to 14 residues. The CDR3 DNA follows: TGTGCCAGCAGACCCCCGGGGGGGGGGCGAAAGCAGTACTTC. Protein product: CASRPPGGGRKQYF.

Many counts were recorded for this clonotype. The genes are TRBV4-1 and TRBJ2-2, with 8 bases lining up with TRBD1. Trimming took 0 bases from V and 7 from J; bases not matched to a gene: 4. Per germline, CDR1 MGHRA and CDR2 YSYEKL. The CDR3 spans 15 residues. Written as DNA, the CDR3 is TGCGCCAGCAGCCAAGATCTACAGGGGGTCGGGGAGCTGTTTTTT. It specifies CASSQDLQGVGELFF.

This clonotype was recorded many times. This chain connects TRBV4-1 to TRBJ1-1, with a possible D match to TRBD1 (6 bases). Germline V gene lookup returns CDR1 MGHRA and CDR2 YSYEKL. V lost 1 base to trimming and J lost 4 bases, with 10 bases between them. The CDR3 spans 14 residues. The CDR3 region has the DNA TGCGCCAGCAGCCAAGCGGGGGGCGTCACTGAAGCTTTCTTT. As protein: CASSQAGGVTEAFF.

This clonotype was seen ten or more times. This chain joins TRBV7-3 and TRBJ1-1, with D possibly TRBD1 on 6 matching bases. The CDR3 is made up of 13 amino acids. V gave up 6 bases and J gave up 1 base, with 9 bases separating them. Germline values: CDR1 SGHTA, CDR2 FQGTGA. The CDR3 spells CASSKQGNTEAFF. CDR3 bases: TGTGCCAGCAGTAAACAGGGGAACACTGAAGCTTTCTTT.

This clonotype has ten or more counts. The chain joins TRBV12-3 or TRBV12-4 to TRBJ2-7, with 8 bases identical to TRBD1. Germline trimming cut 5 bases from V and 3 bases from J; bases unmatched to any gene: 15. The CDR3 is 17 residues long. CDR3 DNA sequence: TGTGCCAGCAGTGCTCTGAGACAGGGGATTCCCTACTACGAGCAGTACTTC. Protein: CASSALRQGIPYYEQYF.

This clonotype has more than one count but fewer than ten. CDR3 sequence: CASSLGGVPYNEQFF. The DNA for the CDR3 is TGTGCCAGCAGCTTAGGGGGAGTACCCTACAATGAGCAGTTCTTC. This rearrangement joins TRBV7-9 to TRBJ2-1; the D gene is possibly TRBD2 (5 bases). Germline CDR1 and CDR2: SEHNR and FQNEAQ (reference sequence). The CDR3 has 15 residues. Trimming cost V 1 base and J 2 bases, with 9 bases left between them.

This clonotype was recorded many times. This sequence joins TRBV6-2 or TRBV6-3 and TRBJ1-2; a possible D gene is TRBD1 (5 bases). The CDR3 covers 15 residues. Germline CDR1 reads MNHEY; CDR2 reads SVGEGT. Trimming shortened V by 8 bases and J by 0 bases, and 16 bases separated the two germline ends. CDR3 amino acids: CASGNSGLSNYGYTF. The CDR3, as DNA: TGTGCCAGCGGAAACTCGGGACTCTCTAACTATGGCTACACCTTC.

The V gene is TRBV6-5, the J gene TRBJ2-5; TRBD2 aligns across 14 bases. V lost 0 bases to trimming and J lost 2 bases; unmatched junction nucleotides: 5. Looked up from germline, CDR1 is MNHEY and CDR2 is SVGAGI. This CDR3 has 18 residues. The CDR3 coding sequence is TGTGCCAGCAGTTACTCCGGACTAGCGGGGGGCAGGCAAGAGACCCAGTACTTC. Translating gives CASSYSGLAGGRQETQYF.

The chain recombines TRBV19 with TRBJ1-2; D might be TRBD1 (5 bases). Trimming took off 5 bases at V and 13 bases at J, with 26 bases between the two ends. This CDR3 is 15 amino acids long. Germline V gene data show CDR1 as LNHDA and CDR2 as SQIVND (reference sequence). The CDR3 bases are TGTGCCAGTAGTTCAGCGGAAAGGGGAGTCTTTGGGATCACCTTC. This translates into CASSSAERGVFGITF.

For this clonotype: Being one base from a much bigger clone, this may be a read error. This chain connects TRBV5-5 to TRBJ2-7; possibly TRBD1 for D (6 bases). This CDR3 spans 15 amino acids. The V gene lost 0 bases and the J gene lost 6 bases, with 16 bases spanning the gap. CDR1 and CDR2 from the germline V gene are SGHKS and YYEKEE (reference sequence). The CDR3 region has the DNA TGTGCCAGCAGCTTGGTAGGGGCACAGGGCGGCGAGCAGTACTTC. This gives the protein CASSLVGAQGGEQYF. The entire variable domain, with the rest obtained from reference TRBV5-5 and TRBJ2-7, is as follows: DAGVTQSPTHLIKTRGQQVTLRCSPISGHKSVSWYQQVLGQGPQFIFQYYEKEERGRGNFPDRFSARQFPNYSSELNVNALLLGDSALYLCASSLVGAQGGEQYFGPGTRLTVT.

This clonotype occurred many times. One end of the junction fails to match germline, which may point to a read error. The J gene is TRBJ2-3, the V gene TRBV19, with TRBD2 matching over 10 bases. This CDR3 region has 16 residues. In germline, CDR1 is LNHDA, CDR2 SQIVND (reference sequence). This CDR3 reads CSSSTSAGGTRDTQYF. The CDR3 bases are TGTTCCAGTAGTACCTCAGCGGGAGGGACTCGGGATACGCAGTATTTT.

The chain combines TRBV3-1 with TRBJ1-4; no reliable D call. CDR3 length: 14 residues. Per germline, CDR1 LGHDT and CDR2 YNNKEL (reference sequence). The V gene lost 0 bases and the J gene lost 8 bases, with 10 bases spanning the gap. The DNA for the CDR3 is TGTGCCAGCAGCCAAGATACGAGCAGGGAAAAACTGTTTTTT. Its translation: CASSQDTSREKLFF.

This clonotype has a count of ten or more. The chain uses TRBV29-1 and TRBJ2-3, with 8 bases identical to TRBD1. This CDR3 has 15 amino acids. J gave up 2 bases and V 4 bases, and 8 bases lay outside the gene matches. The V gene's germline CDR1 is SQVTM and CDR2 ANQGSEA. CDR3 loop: CSVGSGTGNTDTQYF. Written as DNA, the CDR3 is TGCAGCGTTGGATCGGGGACAGGCAACACAGATACGCAGTATTTT.

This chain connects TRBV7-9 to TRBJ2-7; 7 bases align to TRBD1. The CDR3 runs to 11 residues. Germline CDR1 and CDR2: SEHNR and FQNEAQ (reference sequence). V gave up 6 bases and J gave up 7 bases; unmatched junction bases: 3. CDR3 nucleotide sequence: TGTGCCAGCAGTAGGGGGCGGGAGCAGTACTTC. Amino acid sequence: CASSRGREQYF.

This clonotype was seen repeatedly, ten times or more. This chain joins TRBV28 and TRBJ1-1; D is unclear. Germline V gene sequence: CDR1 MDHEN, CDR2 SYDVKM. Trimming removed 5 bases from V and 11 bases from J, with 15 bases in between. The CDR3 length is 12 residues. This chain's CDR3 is CASSGKTGVAFF. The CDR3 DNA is TGTGCCAGCAGTGGGAAGACTGGGGTGGCTTTCTTT.

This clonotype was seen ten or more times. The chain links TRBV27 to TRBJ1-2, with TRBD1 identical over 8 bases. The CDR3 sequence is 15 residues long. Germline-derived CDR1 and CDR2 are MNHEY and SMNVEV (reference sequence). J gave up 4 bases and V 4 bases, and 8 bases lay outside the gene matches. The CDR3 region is CASSWTGLQGYGYTF. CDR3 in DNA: TGTGCCAGCAGTTGGACAGGGCTCCAGGGCTATGGCTACACCTTC.

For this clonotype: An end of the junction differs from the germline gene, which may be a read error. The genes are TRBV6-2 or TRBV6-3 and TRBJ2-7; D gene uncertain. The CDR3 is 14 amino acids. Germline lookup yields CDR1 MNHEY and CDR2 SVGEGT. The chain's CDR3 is CASSYSGCSYDQYF. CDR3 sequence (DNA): TGTGCCAGCAGTTACTCGGGCTGCTCCTACGATCAGTACTTC.

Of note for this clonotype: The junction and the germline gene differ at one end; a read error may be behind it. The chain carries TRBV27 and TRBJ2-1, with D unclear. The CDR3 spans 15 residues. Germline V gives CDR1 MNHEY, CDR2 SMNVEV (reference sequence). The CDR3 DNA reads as TGTGCCAGCAGCGAGACCGACTGGTTCACCGATGATCAGTTCTTC. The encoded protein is CASSETDWFTDDQFF.

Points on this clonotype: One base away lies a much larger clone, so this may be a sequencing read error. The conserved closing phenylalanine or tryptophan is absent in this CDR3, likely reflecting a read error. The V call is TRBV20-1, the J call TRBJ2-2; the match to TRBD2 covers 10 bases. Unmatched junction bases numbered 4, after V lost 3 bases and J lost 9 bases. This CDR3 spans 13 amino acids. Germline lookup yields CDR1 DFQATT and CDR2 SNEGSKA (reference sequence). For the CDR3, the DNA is TGCAGTGCTAGGGGGACTAGCGACTGGGAGCTGTTTTCT. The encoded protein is CSARGTSDWELFS.

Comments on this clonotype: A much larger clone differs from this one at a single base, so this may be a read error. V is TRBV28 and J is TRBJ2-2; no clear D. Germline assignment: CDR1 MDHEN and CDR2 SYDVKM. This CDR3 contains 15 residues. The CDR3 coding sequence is TGTGCCAGCAGCCGCTATGTAACGAACACCGTGGAGCTGTTTTTT. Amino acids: CASSRYVTNTVELFF.